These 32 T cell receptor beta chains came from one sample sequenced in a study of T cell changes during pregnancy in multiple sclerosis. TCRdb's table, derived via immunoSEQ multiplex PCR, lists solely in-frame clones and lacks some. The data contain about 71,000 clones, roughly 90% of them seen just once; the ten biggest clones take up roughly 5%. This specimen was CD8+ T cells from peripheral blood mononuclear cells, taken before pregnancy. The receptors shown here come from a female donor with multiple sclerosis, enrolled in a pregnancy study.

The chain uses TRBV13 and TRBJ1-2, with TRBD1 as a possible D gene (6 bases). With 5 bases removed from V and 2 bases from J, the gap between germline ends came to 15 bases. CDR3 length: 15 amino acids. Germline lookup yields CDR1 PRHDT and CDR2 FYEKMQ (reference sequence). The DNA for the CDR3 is TGTGCCAGCAGCCTGCGGACAGCACAAAACTATGGCTACACCTTC. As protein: CASSLRTAQNYGYTF.

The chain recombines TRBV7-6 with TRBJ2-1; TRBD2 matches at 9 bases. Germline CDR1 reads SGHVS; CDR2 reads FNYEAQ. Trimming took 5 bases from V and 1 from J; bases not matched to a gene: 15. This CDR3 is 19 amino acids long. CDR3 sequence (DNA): TGTGCCAGCAGCACACCGACCTCAGCGGGGGGCTTGTCCTACAATGAGCAGTTCTTC. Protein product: CASSTPTSAGGLSYNEQFF. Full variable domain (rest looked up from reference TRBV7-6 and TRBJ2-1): GAGVSQSPRYKVTKRGQDVALRCDPISGHVSLYWYRQALGQGPEFLTYFNYEAQQDKSGLPNDRFSAERPEGSISTLTIQRTEQRDSAMYRCASSTPTSAGGLSYNEQFFGPGTRLTVL.

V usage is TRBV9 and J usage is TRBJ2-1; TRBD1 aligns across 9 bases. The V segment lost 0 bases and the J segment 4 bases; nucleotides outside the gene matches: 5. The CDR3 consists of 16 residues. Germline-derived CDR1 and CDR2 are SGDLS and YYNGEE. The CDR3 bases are TGTGCCAGCAGCGTAGCTGAGGGACAGGGTTACAATGAGCAGTTCTTC. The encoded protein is CASSVAEGQGYNEQFF.

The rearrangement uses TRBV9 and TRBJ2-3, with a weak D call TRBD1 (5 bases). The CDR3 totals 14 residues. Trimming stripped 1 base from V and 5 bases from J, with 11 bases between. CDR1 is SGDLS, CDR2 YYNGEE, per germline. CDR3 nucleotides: TGTGCCAGCAGCGTATCAGGGAAAGAAGATACGCAGTATTTT. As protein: CASSVSGKEDTQYF.

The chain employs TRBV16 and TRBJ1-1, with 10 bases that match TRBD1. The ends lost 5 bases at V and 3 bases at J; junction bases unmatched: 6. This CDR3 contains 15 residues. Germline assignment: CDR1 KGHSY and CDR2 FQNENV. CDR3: CASSVQGTGDTEAFF. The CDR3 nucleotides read TGTGCCAGCAGCGTCCAAGGGACAGGGGACACTGAAGCTTTCTTT.

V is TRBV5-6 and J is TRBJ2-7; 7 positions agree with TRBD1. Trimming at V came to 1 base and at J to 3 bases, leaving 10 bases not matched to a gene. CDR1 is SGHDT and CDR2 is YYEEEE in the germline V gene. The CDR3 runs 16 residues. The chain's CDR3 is CASSLISTGVLYEQYF. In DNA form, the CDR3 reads TGTGCCAGCAGCTTGATCTCAACAGGGGTCCTCTACGAGCAGTACTTC.

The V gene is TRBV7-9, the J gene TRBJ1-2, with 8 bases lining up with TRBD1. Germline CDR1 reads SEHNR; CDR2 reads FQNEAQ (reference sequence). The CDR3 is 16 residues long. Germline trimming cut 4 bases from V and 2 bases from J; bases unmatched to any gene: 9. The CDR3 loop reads CASSYSGTGRNYGYTF. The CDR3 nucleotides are TGTGCCAGCAGCTACTCCGGGACAGGTCGCAACTATGGCTACACCTTC.

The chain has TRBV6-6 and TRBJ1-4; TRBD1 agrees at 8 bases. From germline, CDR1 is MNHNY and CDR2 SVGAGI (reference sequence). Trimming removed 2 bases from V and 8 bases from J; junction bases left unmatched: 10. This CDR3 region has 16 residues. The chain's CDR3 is CASSYLTGGAEEKLFF. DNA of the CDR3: TGTGCCAGCAGTTACCTTACAGGGGGGGCTGAAGAAAAACTGTTTTTT.

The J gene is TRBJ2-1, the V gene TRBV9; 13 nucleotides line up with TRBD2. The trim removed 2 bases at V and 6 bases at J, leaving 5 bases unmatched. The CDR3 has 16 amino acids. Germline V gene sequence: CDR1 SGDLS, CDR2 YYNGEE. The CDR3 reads CASSVTSGGGFNEQFF. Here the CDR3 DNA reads TGTGCCAGCAGCGTCACTAGCGGGGGGGGCTTCAATGAGCAGTTCTTC.

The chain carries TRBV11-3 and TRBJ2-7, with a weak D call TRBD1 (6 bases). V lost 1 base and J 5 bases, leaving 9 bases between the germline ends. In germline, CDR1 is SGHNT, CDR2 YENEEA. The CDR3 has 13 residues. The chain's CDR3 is CASSLGRGHEQYF. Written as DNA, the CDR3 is TGTGCCAGCAGCTTAGGCAGGGGCCACGAGCAGTACTTC.

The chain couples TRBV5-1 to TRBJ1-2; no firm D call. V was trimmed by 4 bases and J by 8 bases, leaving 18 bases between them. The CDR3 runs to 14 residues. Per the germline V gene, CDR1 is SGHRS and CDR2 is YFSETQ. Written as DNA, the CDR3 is TGCGCCAGCAGCGACCCGACAAGGTCTGACGGCTACACCTTC. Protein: CASSDPTRSDGYTF. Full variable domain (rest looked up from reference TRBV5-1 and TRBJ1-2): KAGVTQTPRYLIKTRGQQVTLSCSPISGHRSVSWYQQTPGQGLQFLFEYFSETQRNKGNFPGRFSGRQFSNSRSEMNVSTLELGDSALYLCASSDPTRSDGYTFGSGTRLTVV.

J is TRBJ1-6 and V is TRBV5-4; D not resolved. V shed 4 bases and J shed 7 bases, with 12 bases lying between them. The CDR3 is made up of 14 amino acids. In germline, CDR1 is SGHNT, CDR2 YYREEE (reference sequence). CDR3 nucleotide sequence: TGTGCCAGCAGCACAGACACACTGAATTCACCCCTCCACTTT. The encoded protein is CASSTDTLNSPLHF.

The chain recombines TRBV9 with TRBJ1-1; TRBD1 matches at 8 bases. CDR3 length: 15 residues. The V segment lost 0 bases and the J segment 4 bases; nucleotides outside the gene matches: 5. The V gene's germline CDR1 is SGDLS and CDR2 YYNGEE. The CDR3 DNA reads TGTGCCAGCAGCGTAGACGACAGGGGCCCCACTGAAGCTTTCTTT. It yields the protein CASSVDDRGPTEAFF. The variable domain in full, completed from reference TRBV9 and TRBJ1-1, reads DSGVTQTPKHLITATGQRVTLRCSPRSGDLSVYWYQQSLDQGLQFLIQYYNGEERAKGNILERFSAQQFPDLHSELNLSSLELGDSALYFCASSVDDRGPTEAFFGQGTRLTVV.

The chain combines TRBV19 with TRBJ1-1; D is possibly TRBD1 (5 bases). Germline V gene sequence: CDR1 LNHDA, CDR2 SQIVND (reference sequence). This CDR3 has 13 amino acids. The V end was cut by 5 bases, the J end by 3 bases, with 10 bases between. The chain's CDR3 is CASSLRQYTEAFF. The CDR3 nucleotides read TGTGCCAGTAGTCTCCGACAGTACACTGAAGCTTTCTTT.

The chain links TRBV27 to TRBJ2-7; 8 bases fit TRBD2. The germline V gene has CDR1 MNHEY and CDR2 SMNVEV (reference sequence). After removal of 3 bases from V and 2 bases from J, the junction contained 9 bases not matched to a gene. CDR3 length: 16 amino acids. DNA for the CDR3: TGTGCCAGCAGTTTCTCCGGGGGGGACCGCACCTACGAGCAGTACTTC. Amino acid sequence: CASSFSGGDRTYEQYF.

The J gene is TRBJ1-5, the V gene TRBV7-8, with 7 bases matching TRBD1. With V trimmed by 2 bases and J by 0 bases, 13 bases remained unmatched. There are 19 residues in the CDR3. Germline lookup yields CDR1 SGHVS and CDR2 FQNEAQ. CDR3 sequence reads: CASSLRYRPGTDSNQPQHF. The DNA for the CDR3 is TGTGCCAGCAGCTTACGGTACCGGCCAGGGACAGATAGCAATCAGCCCCAGCATTTT. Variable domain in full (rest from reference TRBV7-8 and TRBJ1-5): GAGVSQSPRYKVAKRGQDVALRCDPISGHVSLFWYQQALGQGPEFLTYFQNEAQLDKSGLPSDRFFAERPEGSVSTLKIQRTQQEDSAVYLCASSLRYRPGTDSNQPQHFGDGTRLSIL.

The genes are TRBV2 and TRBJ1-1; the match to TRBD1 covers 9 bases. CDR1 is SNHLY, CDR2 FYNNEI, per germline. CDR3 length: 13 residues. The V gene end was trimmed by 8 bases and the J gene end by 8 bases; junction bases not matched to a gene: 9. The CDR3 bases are TGTGCCAGCTTCCCCCGGACAGGGGAAGAAGCTTTCTTT. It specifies CASFPRTGEEAFF.

CDR3 nucleotides: TGTGCCAGCACCCCCGTTGCGGGACAGGAAAAGCCCTACGAGCAGTACTTC. This codes for CASTPVAGQEKPYEQYF. The V call is TRBV21-1, the J call TRBJ2-7; no check of the table's D call, TRBD1, against the DNA was made. TRBV21-1 represents a pseudogene. The CDR3 runs 17 residues.

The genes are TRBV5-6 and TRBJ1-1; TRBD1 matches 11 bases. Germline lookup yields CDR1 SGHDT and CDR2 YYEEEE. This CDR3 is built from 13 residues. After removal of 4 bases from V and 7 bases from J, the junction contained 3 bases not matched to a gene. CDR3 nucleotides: TGTGCCAGCAGCATTGGGACAGGGGGTGAAGCTTTCTTT. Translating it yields CASSIGTGGEAFF. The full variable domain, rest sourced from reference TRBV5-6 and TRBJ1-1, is DAGVTQSPTHLIKTRGQQVTLRCSPKSGHDTVSWYQQALGQGPQFIFQYYEEEERQRGNFPDRFSGHQFPNYSSELNVNALLLGDSALYLCASSIGTGGEAFFGQGTRLTVV.

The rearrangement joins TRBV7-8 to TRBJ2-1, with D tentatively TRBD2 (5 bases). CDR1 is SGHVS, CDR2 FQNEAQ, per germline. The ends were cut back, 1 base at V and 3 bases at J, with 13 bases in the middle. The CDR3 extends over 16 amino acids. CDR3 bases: TGTGCCAGCAGCTTAGGCGGGTCAGTCTTCTACAATGAGCAGTTCTTC. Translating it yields CASSLGGSVFYNEQFF.

CDR3 sequence (DNA): TGTGCCAGCAGCTTGGGGCAGACTTATGGCTACACCTTC. The encoded protein is CASSLGQTYGYTF. The chain combines TRBV5-4 with TRBJ1-2; D remains unclear. The V end lost 0 bases, the J end lost 5 bases, and 8 bases lay between the germline ends. CDR1 is SGHNT and CDR2 is YYREEE in the germline V gene (reference sequence). The CDR3 has 13 residues.

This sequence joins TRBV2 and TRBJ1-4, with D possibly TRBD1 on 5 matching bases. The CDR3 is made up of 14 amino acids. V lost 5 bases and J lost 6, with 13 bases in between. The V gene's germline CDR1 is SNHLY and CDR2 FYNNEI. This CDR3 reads CASSIHRQHEKLFF. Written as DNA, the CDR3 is TGTGCCAGCAGTATACACAGGCAGCATGAAAAACTGTTTTTT.

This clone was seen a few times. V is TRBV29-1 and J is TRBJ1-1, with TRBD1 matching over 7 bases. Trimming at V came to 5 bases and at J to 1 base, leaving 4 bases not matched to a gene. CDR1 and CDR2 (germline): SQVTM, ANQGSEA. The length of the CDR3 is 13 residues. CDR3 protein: CSVHTGENTEAFF. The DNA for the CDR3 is TGCAGCGTTCATACAGGGGAGAACACTGAAGCTTTCTTT. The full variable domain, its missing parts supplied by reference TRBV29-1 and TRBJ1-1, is SAVISQKPSRDICQRGTSLTIQCQVDSQVTMMFWYRQQPGQSLTLIATANQGSEATYESGFVIDKFPISRPNLTFSTLTVSNMSPEDSSIYLCSVHTGENTEAFFGQGTRLTVV.

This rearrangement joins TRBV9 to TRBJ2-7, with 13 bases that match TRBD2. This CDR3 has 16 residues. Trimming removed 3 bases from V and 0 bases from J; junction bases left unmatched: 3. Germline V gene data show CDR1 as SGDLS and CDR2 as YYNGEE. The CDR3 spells CASSGGLAGNSYEQYF. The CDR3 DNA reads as TGTGCCAGCAGCGGGGGACTAGCGGGGAACTCCTACGAGCAGTACTTC. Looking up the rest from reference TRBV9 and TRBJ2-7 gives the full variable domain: DSGVTQTPKHLITATGQRVTLRCSPRSGDLSVYWYQQSLDQGLQFLIQYYNGEERAKGNILERFSAQQFPDLHSELNLSSLELGDSALYFCASSGGLAGNSYEQYFGPGTRLTVT.

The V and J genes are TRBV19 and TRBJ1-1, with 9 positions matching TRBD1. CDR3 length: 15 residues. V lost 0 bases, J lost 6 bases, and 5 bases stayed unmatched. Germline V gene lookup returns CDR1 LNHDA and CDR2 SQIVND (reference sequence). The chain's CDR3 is CASSIDPDRGSEAFF. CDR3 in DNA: TGTGCCAGTAGTATAGATCCCGACAGGGGGTCTGAAGCTTTCTTT. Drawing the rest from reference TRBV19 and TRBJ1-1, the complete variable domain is DGGITQSPKYLFRKEGQNVTLSCEQNLNHDAMYWYRQDPGQGLRLIYYSQIVNDFQKGDIAEGYSVSREKKESFPLTVTSAQKNPTAFYLCASSIDPDRGSEAFFGQGTRLTVV.

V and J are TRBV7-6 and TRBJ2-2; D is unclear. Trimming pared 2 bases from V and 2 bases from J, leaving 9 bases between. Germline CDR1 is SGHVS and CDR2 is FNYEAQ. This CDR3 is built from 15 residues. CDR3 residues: CASSLYGRNTGELFF. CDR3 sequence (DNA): TGTGCCAGCAGCTTATATGGGCGAAACACCGGGGAGCTGTTTTTT.

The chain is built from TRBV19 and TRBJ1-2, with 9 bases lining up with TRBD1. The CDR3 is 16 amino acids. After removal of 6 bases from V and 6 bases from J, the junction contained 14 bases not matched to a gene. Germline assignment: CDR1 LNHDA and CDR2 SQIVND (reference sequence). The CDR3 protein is CASSIMLGQGSDGYTF. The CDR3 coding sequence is TGTGCCAGTAGCATCATGCTGGGACAGGGATCGGATGGCTACACCTTC.

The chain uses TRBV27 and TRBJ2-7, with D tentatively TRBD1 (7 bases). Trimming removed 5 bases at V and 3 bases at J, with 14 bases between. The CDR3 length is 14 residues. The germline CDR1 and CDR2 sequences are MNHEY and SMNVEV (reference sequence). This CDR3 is CASSPRRGDYEQYF. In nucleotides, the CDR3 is TGTGCCAGCAGTCCCCGCAGGGGGGACTACGAGCAGTACTTC.

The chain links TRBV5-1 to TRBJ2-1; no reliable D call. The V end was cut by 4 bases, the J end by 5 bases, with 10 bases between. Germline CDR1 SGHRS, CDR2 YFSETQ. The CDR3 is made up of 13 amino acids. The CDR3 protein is CASSQAVHNEQFF. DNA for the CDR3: TGCGCCAGCAGCCAGGCCGTACACAATGAGCAGTTCTTC.

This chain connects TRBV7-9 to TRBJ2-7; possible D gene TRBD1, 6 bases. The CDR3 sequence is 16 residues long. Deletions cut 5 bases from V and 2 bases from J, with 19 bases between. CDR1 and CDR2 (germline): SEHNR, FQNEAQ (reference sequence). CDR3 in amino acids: CASSPLPGTQAYEQYF. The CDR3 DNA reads TGTGCCAGCAGCCCCCTTCCGGGGACACAGGCCTACGAGCAGTACTTC.

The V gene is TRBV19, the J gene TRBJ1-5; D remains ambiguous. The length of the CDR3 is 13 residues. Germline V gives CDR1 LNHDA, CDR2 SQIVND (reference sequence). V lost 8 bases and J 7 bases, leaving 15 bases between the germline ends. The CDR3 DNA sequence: TGTGCCAGTCAGTACGGGTCCGGACAGCCCCAGCATTTT. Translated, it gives CASQYGSGQPQHF.

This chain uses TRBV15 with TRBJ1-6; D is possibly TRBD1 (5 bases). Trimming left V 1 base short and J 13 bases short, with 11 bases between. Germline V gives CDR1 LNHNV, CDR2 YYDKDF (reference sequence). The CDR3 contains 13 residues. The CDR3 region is CATSRGGLPPLHF. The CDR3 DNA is TGTGCCACCAGCAGAGGGGGCCTGCCGCCCCTCCACTTT.